The sequence of this TCR beta chain was determined in a study of identical twins. Study outcomes and limitations: In monozygotic twins, models underestimated the sharing of out-of-frame TCR alpha. Cross-sectional statistical analysis was relied on for the conclusions, without the same donors being followed.

Template switching (which added a universal primer site) was used, and cDNA carried unique molecular identifiers. One entry per CDR3 protein, called by TCRdb with MiXCR from the 5' RACE reads. The sample carries roughly 720,000 distinct CDR3 sequences, around a sixth recorded once. Points on this clonotype: Antigen unknown.

V lost 3 bases and J lost 0, with 8 bases in between. The CDR3 is 14 residues long. These data were likewise used in another study, on T cells expressing NK-cell markers. That source adds: One of the eight sequenced donors was seronegative, whereas the other seven were HCMV-seropositive.

The chain couples TRBV12-3 or TRBV12-4 to TRBJ1-1; D call uncertain. Sequencing was carried out using PBMCs. This receptor was obtained from a woman aged 18-29 years in good health. CDR3 sequence: CASSFPALNTEAFF. For the CDR3, the DNA is TGTGCCAGCAGTTTCCCAGCTTTGAACACTGAAGCTTTCTTT.